The clone carrying this T cell receptor (beta chain) has only a few counts. Its cognate antigen is unknown. The trim removed 6 bases at V and 2 bases at J, leaving 4 bases unmatched. The CDR3 length is 13 residues. The sample is drawn from a study of T cell repertoires in cytomegalovirus infection. In the study overall: HLA-C-restricted CMV epitopes, recently identified, and well-studied HLA-B-restricted ones were used by the study. It can be stated that public TCR beta signatures indicated CMV infection as well as a matching HLA type. General study findings and limits: Predominance within the ex vivo response was attributable to HLA-C-restricted CMV-specific TCR beta clonotypes. CMV carriers having the relevant HLA were flagged by cumulative public TCR beta family frequency.

TCRdb used MiXCR to reprocess the reads, holding one entry per CDR3 protein. This table holds about 920,000 distinct CDR3 sequences, about 33% found once. The rearrangement links TRBV12-3 or TRBV12-4 to TRBJ2-7, with 7 bases lining up with TRBD1. Material: cultured CD8+ T cells from PBMCs, obtained from culture after CMV antigen stimulation. The TCR was taken from a human donor in good health (CMV status not recorded). Some clones in this sample may be carry-over from other donors' samples. The CDR3: CASSPTGTYEQYF. The CDR3 region has the DNA TGTGCCAGCAGCCCGACAGGGACCTACGAGCAGTACTTC.